Listed here is a single T cell receptor (beta chain). The target antigen is unknown. Amplification used 60 Vbeta primers and 13 Jbeta primers. Source study methods: Some 11 million of the roughly 80 million unique TCR beta chains counted in a later analysis were shared. Profiling relied on immunoSEQ multiplex PCR, and the TCRdb table lists in-frame clones only, not all of them. V and J calls and clone size are as listed in that table; D and trimming were resolved from the DNA. The table lists about 110,000 clones, around 77% of them singletons, with 5.4% in the top ten. This sample is part of a study of cytomegalovirus exposure and HLA in healthy donors. Healthy bone marrow donors made up the donors. J lost 3 bases, V lost 1 base, and 2 bases had no gene match. CDR1 is SGHAT and CDR2 is FQNNGV in the germline V gene. The CDR3 is made up of 14 amino acids. Study-level findings and limits: Cytomegalovirus association was listed for about 150 TCR beta chains. Several of the most significant clusters were apparently associated with common viral pathogens in a later analysis.

Sequencing was done on a sample of PBMCs. This receptor was identified in a woman in her 30s in good health and CMV-seropositive. The chain employs TRBV11-2 and TRBJ2-7; 8 bases line up with TRBD2. CDR3 loop: CASSLAGGDYEQYF. In DNA, the CDR3 is TGTGCCAGCAGCTTAGCGGGGGGGGACTACGAGCAGTACTTC.